The 19 T cell receptor beta chains listed next were all sequenced from one sample in a study of blood T cell repertoires in COVID-19. Profiled with immunoSEQ multiplex PCR; TCRdb holds only in-frame clones, not every one. This table holds fewer than 250,000 clones, 85% to 90% found once. The sequencing input was peripheral blood. These receptors originate from a man in his forties or fifties with acute or convalescent COVID-19.

This chain links TRBV18 with TRBJ1-2; D is perhaps TRBD1 (5 bases). This CDR3 spans 16 amino acids. V was cut by 0 bases and J by 5 bases, with 16 bases left in between. The germline CDR1 and CDR2 sequences are KGHSH and LQKENI. CDR3 bases: TGTGCCAGCTCACCACCTGAGACAGCTTTGAAATATGGCTACACCTTC. Its translation is CASSPPETALKYGYTF.

This chain links TRBV6-5 with TRBJ1-4; 7 bases line up with TRBD1. The CDR3 loop spans 14 amino acids. Germline V gives CDR1 MNHEY, CDR2 SVGAGI. Trimming at V came to 6 bases and at J to 5 bases, leaving 6 bases not matched to a gene. The CDR3 DNA is TGTGCCAGCAGCCTGACAGGGAACAATGAAAAACTGTTTTTT. Its protein is CASSLTGNNEKLFF.

A few counts support this clone. The chain carries TRBV9 and TRBJ1-6; 7 nucleotides line up with TRBD1. The CDR3 extends over 15 amino acids. Germline V gene data show CDR1 as SGDLS and CDR2 as YYNGEE. V was pared by 0 bases and J by 4 bases, with 1 base of the junction left unmatched. The CDR3 DNA follows: TGTGCCAGCAGCGTAGAGGGACAGTATAATTCACCCCTCCACTTT. This codes for CASSVEGQYNSPLHF. Full variable domain (rest looked up from reference TRBV9 and TRBJ1-6): DSGVTQTPKHLITATGQRVTLRCSPRSGDLSVYWYQQSLDQGLQFLIQYYNGEERAKGNILERFSAQQFPDLHSELNLSSLELGDSALYFCASSVEGQYNSPLHFGNGTRLTVT.

The J gene is TRBJ2-7, the V gene TRBV6-6, with D unclear. V was shortened by 2 bases and J by 4 bases, with 12 bases between the two germline ends. Germline CDR1 is MNHNY and CDR2 is SVGAGI (reference sequence). This CDR3 has 14 residues. The CDR3 nucleotides read TGTGCCAGCAGTTACGGCCCCAATTATTACGAGCAGTACTTC. Its translation is CASSYGPNYYEQYF.

This clone occurred once. The chain links TRBV19 to TRBJ1-5; D remains unclear. Germline loops: CDR1 LNHDA, CDR2 SQIVND (reference sequence). The V gene lost 3 bases and the J gene lost 2 bases, with 11 bases spanning the gap. This CDR3 is built from 15 residues. CDR3 DNA sequence: TGTGCCAGTAGTATTCTAGGTGGAGGCAATCAGCCCCAGCATTTT. It encodes CASSILGGGNQPQHF.

V gene TRBV6-5 combines with J gene TRBJ1-2; the D is unclear. The V gene lost 3 bases and the J gene lost 4 bases, with 12 bases spanning the gap. CDR1 MNHEY and CDR2 SVGAGI come from the germline V gene. This CDR3 has 14 residues. The CDR3 here is CASSYHAESYGYTF. CDR3 in DNA: TGTGCCAGCAGTTATCATGCAGAATCCTATGGCTACACCTTC.

This clone was counted a single time. This chain uses TRBV19 with TRBJ2-5; TRBD2 might be the D (5 bases). This CDR3 has 16 residues. CDR1 and CDR2 from the germline V gene are LNHDA and SQIVND (reference sequence). V lost 6 bases and J lost 1, with 18 bases in between. CDR3: CASRRRSGGGQETQYF. The CDR3 DNA reads as TGTGCCAGTAGAAGGAGGTCTGGCGGCGGCCAAGAGACCCAGTACTTC.

V usage is TRBV25-1 and J usage is TRBJ2-3, with D possibly matching TRBD1 (6 bases). V lost 8 bases and J 1 base, leaving 10 bases between the germline ends. The germline CDR1 and CDR2 sequences are MGHDK and SYGVNS. The CDR3 has 13 residues. The CDR3: CASSRTGTDTQYF. CDR3 DNA: TGTGCCAGCTCAAGGACAGGCACAGATACGCAGTATTTT.

This clone was counted a single time. The chain is built from TRBV6-1 and TRBJ1-5, with D possibly being TRBD1 (6 bases). Germline V lookup: CDR1 MNHNS, CDR2 SASEGT. Trimming cost V 0 bases and J 6 bases, with 12 bases left between them. The CDR3 spans 15 residues. In nucleotides, the CDR3 is TGTGCCAGCAGTGAAGCAGACAGGCGCAGTCAGCCCCAGCATTTT. Its protein product is CASSEADRRSQPQHF.

The rearrangement links TRBV5-1 to TRBJ1-6; no clear D gene. The germline gives CDR1 SGHRS, CDR2 YFSETQ. This CDR3 has 13 amino acids. V was cut by 1 base and J by 7 bases, with 6 bases left in between. The CDR3 DNA sequence: TGCGCCAGCAGCTTGTTAGAAAATTCACCCCTCCACTTT. Its protein product is CASSLLENSPLHF.

The V and J genes are TRBV7-8 and TRBJ1-3; 9 positions agree with TRBD1. Germline CDR1 is SGHVS and CDR2 is FQNEAQ. V was clipped by 5 bases and J by 4 bases; unmatched bases: 6. There are 15 residues in the CDR3. DNA for the CDR3: TGTGCCAGCAGCATCGGGACAGGGTGGGGAAACACCATATATTTT. This codes for CASSIGTGWGNTIYF.

The V gene is TRBV25-1, the J gene TRBJ1-4; possibly TRBD1 for D (5 bases). Germline CDR1 reads MGHDK; CDR2 reads SYGVNS. Trimming left V 2 bases short and J 7 bases short, with 11 bases between. The CDR3 loop spans 14 amino acids. The chain's CDR3 is CASSEGGSAEKLFF. In DNA, the CDR3 is TGTGCCAGCAGTGAAGGGGGGAGTGCTGAAAAACTGTTTTTT.

V and J are TRBV3-1 (or the pseudogene TRBV3-2) and TRBJ1-6, with D possibly TRBD1 on 6 matching bases. There are 15 residues in the CDR3. Trimming removed 6 bases from V and 4 bases from J, with 13 bases in between. Germline-derived CDR1 and CDR2 are LGHDT and YNNKEL (reference sequence). The CDR3 spells CASRPRQVYNSPLHF. CDR3 DNA: TGTGCCAGCAGGCCCCGACAGGTTTATAATTCACCCCTCCACTTT.

The V and J genes are TRBV6-1 and TRBJ1-5; perhaps TRBD1 as D (6 bases). The germline V and J ends were trimmed by 1 base and 3 bases, with 10 bases remaining between them. The CDR3 is 15 amino acids. CDR1 is MNHNS and CDR2 is SASEGT in the germline V gene. The CDR3 region is CASSEGGRNNQPQHF. In nucleotides, the CDR3 is TGTGCCAGCAGTGAAGGGGGGCGGAACAATCAGCCCCAGCATTTT.

A note on this clone: The same CDR3 can be traced to other DNA sequences in this sample. This chain uses TRBV6-5 with TRBJ1-2; 7 bases map to TRBD1. Trimming cost V 0 bases and J 2 bases; bases outside gene matches: 3. CDR1 is MNHEY and CDR2 is SVGAGI in the germline V gene. The CDR3 spans 15 residues. The CDR3 region has the DNA TGTGCCAGCAGTTACTCGGACAGGCTGAACTATGGCTACACCTTC. It encodes CASSYSDRLNYGYTF.

V and J are TRBV2 and TRBJ1-1, with 10 bases lining up with TRBD1. J lost 4 bases, V lost 3 bases, and 8 bases had no gene match. Germline-derived CDR1 and CDR2 are SNHLY and FYNNEI. The CDR3 consists of 16 residues. The CDR3 loop reads CASSDRDRGLFTEAFF. DNA for the CDR3: TGTGCCAGCAGTGATCGGGACAGGGGTTTGTTCACTGAAGCTTTCTTT.

V and J are TRBV6-6 and TRBJ1-2, with a weak D call TRBD1 (5 bases). Germline values: CDR1 MNHNY, CDR2 SVGAGI (reference sequence). This CDR3 is built from 11 residues. V was pared by 11 bases and J by 4 bases, with 11 bases between. The CDR3 protein is CAGCRAYGYTF. The CDR3 bases are TGTGCCGGTTGCAGGGCCTATGGCTACACCTTC.

This clone was recorded only once. The chain links TRBV10-3 to TRBJ2-5, with D tentatively TRBD2 (5 bases). Trimming stripped 2 bases from V and 7 bases from J, with 14 bases between. CDR1 is ENHRY and CDR2 is SYGVKD in the germline V gene. This CDR3 spans 14 amino acids. This CDR3 reads CAISEDSTLVTQYF. CDR3 bases: TGTGCCATCAGTGAGGACTCCACACTAGTGACCCAGTACTTC.

This chain uses TRBV7-6 with TRBJ2-1, with 12 bases identical to TRBD2. The CDR3 sequence is 19 residues long. Looked up from germline, CDR1 is SGHVS and CDR2 is FNYEAQ. After removal of 4 bases from V and 3 bases from J, the junction contained 13 bases not matched to a gene. In nucleotides, the CDR3 is TGTGCCAGCAGCTCCCCACTAACTAGCGGGGGGAACCACTACAATGAGCAGTTCTTC. Protein product: CASSSPLTSGGNHYNEQFF.